This T cell receptor (beta chain) emerged from a study of Tregs in tolerant kidney transplant recipients. Turning to this clone: The antigen is undetermined. With the read ending 3 residues before the CDR3 end, the germline J gene is used to fill in that end.

Sequencing was performed with immunoSEQ multiplex PCR; in TCRdb, only in-frame clones are kept and a portion is missing. The sample has 2,000 to 3,000 clones. Notes on the study in general: No direct test of biological reproducibility was done here. Findings come from small patient numbers and require larger validation.

CDR1 and CDR2 from the germline V gene are PRHDT and FYEKMQ (reference sequence). The CDR3 totals 11 residues. With 4 bases removed from V and 6 bases from J, the gap between germline ends came to 4 bases. Recipients received nonmyeloablative bone marrow transplants from related graft donors, with transient mixed chimerism. Thawed PBMCs were FACS-sorted into unstimulated CD4+CD25+CD127- regulatory T cells, CD4+CD25- non-regulatory cells, CD4 and CD8 cells. This chain joins TRBV13 and TRBJ2-1, with no clear D. Material: CD8+ T cells from blood (PBMCs), obtained 6 months after the transplant. The TCR comes from a human patient who received a combined kidney and bone marrow transplant. Some T cells may have originated in the graft donor. CDR3 amino acids: CASSSGNEQFF. The sequenced part of the CDR3 DNA is TGTGCCAGCAGCTCCGGCAATGAG. Looking up the rest from reference TRBV13 and TRBJ2-1 gives the full variable domain: AAGVIQSPRHLIKEKRETATLKCYPIPRHDTVYWYQQGPGQDPQFLISFYEKMQSDKGSIPDRFSAQQFSDYHSELNMSSLELGDSALYFCASSSGNEQFFGPGTRLTVL.